Listed here are 18 T cell receptor beta chains from one sample, sequenced in a study of blood T cell repertoires in COVID-19. Assay used: immunoSEQ multiplex PCR; TCRdb lists only in-frame clones, some missing. The sample includes fewer than 85,000 clones, around 80% of them seen just once. The sequenced material came from peripheral blood. The receptors derive from a man aged 55 to 70 with active or convalescent COVID-19.

This rearrangement joins TRBV11-2 to TRBJ2-7; D is perhaps TRBD2 (5 bases). The CDR3 consists of 15 residues. CDR1 and CDR2 from the germline V gene are SGHAT and FQNNGV. V lost 5 bases to trimming and J lost 2 bases, with 16 bases between them. The CDR3 loop is CASSPAVEVTYEQYF. DNA of the CDR3: TGTGCCAGCAGCCCAGCGGTGGAGGTGACCTACGAGCAGTACTTC.

The gene calls are TRBV28 and TRBJ1-1; D is ambiguous. The CDR3 extends over 13 amino acids. The V gene lost 5 bases and the J gene lost 5 bases, with 12 bases spanning the gap. Germline V gene lookup returns CDR1 MDHEN and CDR2 SYDVKM. In DNA, the CDR3 is TGTGCCAGCAGTCCGCCGGTCGGGACTGAAGCTTTCTTT. It is translated as CASSPPVGTEAFF.

V is TRBV10-3 and J is TRBJ2-3; D may be TRBD2 (6 bases). Trimming left V 3 bases short and J 5 bases short, with 15 bases between. The germline CDR1 and CDR2 sequences are ENHRY and SYGVKD. The CDR3 length is 15 residues. The CDR3 DNA is TGTGCCATCAGTGAAAGAGTATCCGGGGGAGATACGCAGTATTTT. As protein: CAISERVSGGDTQYF.

The chain employs TRBV9 and TRBJ2-1; 8 bases match TRBD1. V gave up 0 bases and J gave up 4 bases; unmatched junction bases: 9. Looked up from germline, CDR1 is SGDLS and CDR2 is YYNGEE. The CDR3 is made up of 17 amino acids. The CDR3 is CASSVATGQVNYNEQFF. In nucleotides, the CDR3 is TGTGCCAGCAGCGTAGCCACGGGACAGGTCAATTACAATGAGCAGTTCTTC.

The J gene is TRBJ2-2, the V gene TRBV10-3; possible D gene TRBD1, 7 bases. V was cut by 6 bases and J by 0 bases, with 17 bases left in between. The V gene's germline CDR1 is ENHRY and CDR2 SYGVKD. CDR3 length: 17 residues. In nucleotides, the CDR3 is TGTGCCATCAGCCCAACGGGCAGGGGGGCGAACACCGGGGAGCTGTTTTTT. Translating it yields CAISPTGRGANTGELFF.

The J gene is TRBJ2-2, the V gene TRBV11-2, with D tentatively TRBD2 (7 bases). Germline loops: CDR1 SGHAT, CDR2 FQNNGV. The V end was cut by 10 bases, the J end by 2 bases, with 11 bases between. The CDR3 is 13 residues long. CDR3 in amino acids: CATRGANTGELFF. CDR3 sequence (DNA): TGTGCCACACGGGGGGCAAACACCGGGGAGCTGTTTTTT.

The chain recombines TRBV11-3 with TRBJ2-3; 12 nucleotides agree with TRBD2. Germline CDR1 reads SGHNT; CDR2 reads YENEEA. This CDR3 contains 16 residues. The V gene end was trimmed by 1 base and the J gene end by 6 bases; junction bases not matched to a gene: 5. CDR3 DNA: TGTGCCAGCAGCTTAGGGACTAGCGGGGCCCCGGATACGCAGTATTTT. It is translated as CASSLGTSGAPDTQYF.

The chain couples TRBV11-2 to TRBJ2-2, with D possibly matching TRBD2 (5 bases). Per germline, CDR1 SGHAT and CDR2 FQNNGV. Trimming stripped 5 bases from V and 6 bases from J, with 13 bases between. This CDR3 contains 14 residues. The CDR3 reads CASSPTWESGELFF. The CDR3 coding sequence is TGTGCCAGCAGCCCCACGTGGGAGTCCGGGGAGCTGTTTTTT.

The genes are TRBV11-3 and TRBJ2-3; 8 bases map to TRBD1. Per the germline V gene, CDR1 is SGHNT and CDR2 is YENEEA. With 5 bases clipped from V and 5 bases from J, the junction kept 6 bases outside the gene matches. CDR3 length: 14 amino acids. This chain's CDR3 is CASSPTGAQDTQYF. The DNA of the CDR3 is TGTGCCAGCAGCCCGACAGGGGCGCAAGATACGCAGTATTTT.

V is TRBV15 and J is TRBJ2-1; D is perhaps TRBD1 (5 bases). Germline CDR1 reads LNHNV; CDR2 reads YYDKDF (reference sequence). The CDR3 runs to 13 residues. The V and J ends lost 8 bases and 5 bases respectively, with 13 bases between them. The CDR3 nucleotides are TGTGCCACCGGGCAGGGATTGGACAATGAGCAGTTCTTC. It codes for CATGQGLDNEQFF.

This sequence joins TRBV12-3 or TRBV12-4 and TRBJ1-2, with unresolved D. This CDR3 is built from 12 residues. Trimming pared 6 bases from V and 0 bases from J, leaving 5 bases between. The CDR3 DNA reads as TGTGCCAGCAGCCAGACTAACTATGGCTACACCTTC. Its translation is CASSQTNYGYTF.

The CDR3 here is CASSSRTGDGTEAFF. The CDR3 nucleotides read TGTGCCAGCAGCTCTCGGACAGGGGACGGGACTGAAGCTTTCTTT. The chain has TRBV11-2 and TRBJ1-1; 9 bases agree with TRBD1. CDR1 and CDR2 (germline): SGHAT, FQNNGV. Trimming cost V 4 bases and J 5 bases; bases outside gene matches: 8. This CDR3 has 15 residues.

The chain carries TRBV2 and TRBJ1-1; possible D gene TRBD1, 6 bases. The V and J ends lost 6 bases and 1 base respectively, with 9 bases between them. The CDR3 extends over 13 amino acids. Germline CDR1 and CDR2: SNHLY and FYNNEI. The CDR3, as DNA: TGTGCCAGCAGCAGGGGTCGGAACACTGAAGCTTTCTTT. The encoded protein is CASSRGRNTEAFF.

This chain uses TRBV3-1 (or the pseudogene TRBV3-2) with TRBJ1-1; the D gene is possibly TRBD1 (6 bases). V was trimmed by 1 base and J by 3 bases, leaving 9 bases between them. CDR3 length: 14 residues. Looked up from germline, CDR1 is LGHDT and CDR2 is YNNKEL (reference sequence). CDR3 loop: CASSQVAGDTEAFF. The DNA of the CDR3 is TGTGCCAGCAGCCAAGTCGCAGGGGACACTGAAGCTTTCTTT.

The chain links TRBV18 to TRBJ2-7, with 9 bases that match TRBD1. The ends lost 3 bases at V and 12 bases at J; junction bases unmatched: 9. Germline-derived CDR1 and CDR2 are KGHSH and LQKENI. The CDR3 runs 13 residues. The CDR3, as DNA: TGTGCCAGCTCACCCCGGGACAGGGCCCTGTCGTACTTC. Protein product: CASSPRDRALSYF.

The genes are TRBV5-5 and TRBJ1-4; D remains ambiguous. V lost 7 bases, J lost 0 bases, and 7 bases lay in between. Germline CDR1 reads SGHKS; CDR2 reads YYEKEE (reference sequence). This CDR3 has 13 residues. Written as DNA, the CDR3 is TGTGCCAGCGGAACAGCAACTAATGAAAAACTGTTTTTT. It specifies CASGTATNEKLFF.

The gene calls are TRBV13 and TRBJ1-1; TRBD1 agrees at 9 bases. This CDR3 has 16 residues. Germline trimming cut 5 bases from V and 0 bases from J; bases unmatched to any gene: 7. CDR1 PRHDT and CDR2 FYEKMQ come from the germline V gene (reference sequence). CDR3: CASSTGTGSMNTEAFF. CDR3 coding DNA: TGTGCCAGCAGCACCGGGACAGGGTCAATGAACACTGAAGCTTTCTTT.

The genes are TRBV28 and TRBJ1-3; D remains unclear. Germline loops: CDR1 MDHEN, CDR2 SYDVKM. CDR3 length equals 13 residues. Trimming took 6 bases from V and 12 from J, leaving 18 bases between them. The CDR3: CASSLGWEGGIYF. DNA for the CDR3: TGTGCCAGCAGCCTTGGGTGGGAGGGAGGCATATATTTT.